This T cell receptor beta chain derives from a study of CD8 T cells in ankylosing spondylitis. Regarding the study as a whole: Disease-linked clones displayed a CD8+ phenotype and appeared relatively rarely in peripheral blood. The study looked at matched synovial fluid samples from ankylosing spondylitis patients. Disease-linked clones were reported to be significantly enriched there. Reactive arthritis synovial fluid and blood previously showed some of these motif variants.

MiXCR, run by TCRdb on the 5' RACE reads, gives a single entry per CDR3 protein. The sample consists of 350,000 or so distinct CDR3 sequences, under 15% of them appearing once. Per the germline V gene, CDR1 is ENHRY and CDR2 is SYGVKD. The CDR3 consists of 13 residues. With 4 bases removed from V and 4 bases from J, the gap between germline ends came to 10 bases. This clonotype showed up just a few times. The antigen remains unidentified. The chain recombines TRBV10-3 with TRBJ2-5; D may be TRBD2 (5 bases). Sequenced input: blood, either unsorted or a sorted T cell fraction (not recorded which). The clonotype comes from a male donor with ankylosing spondylitis or in good health (not recorded which). CDR3 protein: CAISGGRGETQYF. The DNA for the CDR3 is TGTGCCATCAGTGGAGGGAGAGGAGAGACCCAGTACTTC.